This TCR beta chain emerged from a study of T cells in Graves' hyperthyroidism and ophthalmopathy. The wider study: Peripheral blood specimens were obtained at initial diagnosis, prior to any treatment.

This clonotype turned up a few times. Isolation of PBMCs was performed on 10 ml fresh peripheral blood. RNA transcripts served as the template for amplifying TCR beta CDR3 regions. Initially, a first-round RT-PCR of the TCR CDR3 employed the HTBI primer set. TCRdb reprocessed the multiplex PCR reads via MiXCR and lists one record per CDR3 protein. The table shows around 340,000 distinct CDR3 sequences, with around 16% occurring only once. The CDR3 totals 13 residues. Germline CDR1 and CDR2: SGHTS and YDEGEE. J was trimmed by 6 bases and V by 1 base; bases with no gene match: 2. The V gene is TRBV5-8, the J gene TRBJ2-3; 7 bases map to TRBD1. Sequenced input: blood. This sequence originates from a man aged 25-40 years with Graves' hyperthyroidism. The CDR3 coding sequence is TGTGCCAGCAGCTTGAGGGGGCGGGATACGCAGTATTTT. Translation gives CASSLRGRDTQYF.